This entry is about one T cell receptor beta chain. This clone was seen a single time. There is no known antigen for this receptor. Qualities for individual bases were not recorded, and no much larger clone is one base off. The record originates from a study of cytomegalovirus exposure and HLA in healthy donors (dated by TCRdb to 2016 to 2017). Turning to the overall study: An earlier analysis of a few hundred of the donors reported about 260 Gb of sequence data and 100 million to 120 million unique TCR beta sequences obtained from some 200 million T cells. An early release covering about 600 HLA-typed donors comprised 250 to 350 gigabases of sequencing data and approximately 80 million unique TCR sequences. Of the roughly 400 genotyped donors, about 80% fell in the genetic ancestry cluster associated with self-reported Caucasian donors. The study aimed to test whether signatures of past pathogen exposure could be identified by cataloging public T cell receptors. Using immunosequencing, the study profiled T cell repertoires from around 680 subjects and related those repertoires to cytomegalovirus serostatus. A separate validation cohort of 100 to 150 different subjects was used in addition to the 666-subject first cohort. High-throughput TCR immunosequencing, statistical association of individual TCRs with disease status, and machine learning were combined to predict cytomegalovirus infection status. A later analysis re-analyzed previously published TCR beta repertoires from 650 to 800 donors and added high-resolution HLA genotyping to study TCR occurrence patterns. Rather than drawing on any new phenotypic data, the later analysis identified candidate immune exposures from TCR beta sequences and the way those sequences occurred across donors. In an earlier analysis of 587 of the donors, high-throughput TCR beta sequencing was used to judge whether each TCR beta V gene segment behaved as functional or pseudogenic. Donor age, sex, ethnicity and CMV serostatus were collected together with the repertoire data. In a later genetic analysis, genome-wide SNP genotypes for about 60% of the 666 donors were used, and that subset was treated as a discovery cohort. Every repertoire in the discovery cohort had been generated on one and the same sequencing platform. Class I and class II HLA loci were covered by the typing at four-digit resolution. The number of donors typed differed by locus, with about 629-640 for A, B, C, DRB1 and DQB1, approximately 500 for DQA1, 600 to 610 for DPA1, and approximately 470 for DPB1. Because of strong linkage in the cohort, roughly five DR-DQ haplotypes were treated as single units for association and clustering. Among about 400 genotyped donors of the cohort, an average of approximately 240,000 unique TCR beta nucleotide sequences was sequenced per donor, of which roughly 17% were non-productive. The paper's findings and limits, for the study overall: At a false discovery rate of 0.05, a later analysis linked some 17,000 TCR beta sequences to specific HLA alleles. In a later genetic analysis, a missense DCLRE1C variant was associated with V-gene and J-gene trimming of TCR beta chains, and the association was replicated in an independent cohort. In a later analysis, several top co-occurrence clusters were reported to appear linked to parvovirus B19, influenza, CMV and Epstein-Barr virus. For the cohort, immune exposure information was limited to CMV serostatus. Most TCR sequences were observed very rarely across donors, whereas some public TCRs were present in many individuals. Linkage disequilibrium might explain the correlated functional status among segregating V segments, but an unknown experimental factor could not be excluded. The authors suggested that the approach could potentially be generalized to other disease states and immunological phenotypes. Seventeen rarely observed V segments, including chromosome 9 orphons, were excluded from the earlier analysis of a few hundred of the donors because counts were too low. In a later analysis, TCR association rates were found to vary across HLA loci, with the most associated TCRs seen for DRB1 alleles and the fewest for HLA-C alleles. The presence/absence analyses assumed that sequencing depth was roughly uniform across donors, and that assumption may not be true. In an earlier analysis of 450 to 750 of the donors, most TCR beta V segments appeared in productive rearrangements about 87% or about 30% of the time, broadly matching IMGT annotations. According to a later analysis, most CMV-associated TCR beta chains appeared to be HLA-restricted, and the HLA associations seemed to be driven largely by CMV exposure. In vitro tests confirmed that three of the cytomegalovirus-associated TCR beta chains recognize cytomegalovirus antigens. This cohort had only TCR beta chains sequenced, and the lack of alpha or paired-chain data limited which features could be detected. Strong co-occurrence of HLA alleles, especially DR and DQ, made assigning TCR associations to individual alleles difficult. Cytomegalovirus status was reported to be diagnosed by the classifier with high specificity and sensitivity in both the original and validation cohorts. Because the 87-base-pair reads could not distinguish some IMGT-functional V segments, including TRBV6-2 and TRBV6-3, those segments were excluded. A cluster of highly shared sequence variants was judged likely to be a technical artifact of the sequencing pipeline. A total of 164 TCR beta chains were listed by the study as associated with cytomegalovirus. In a later analysis, HLA-associated TCR beta chains were found to be more clonally expanded and to have lower generation probabilities than equally common non-associated chains. Because HLA typing was missing for some donors at each locus, association tests included only the typed subset. In a later genetic analysis, fewer N-insertions in productive TCRs were reported among donors in an Asian-associated ancestry cluster than the roughly 700-donor mean. A further reported finding was that TCR beta sequences accurately predicted the HLA-A and HLA-B alleles for most subjects in the first cohort.

CDR1 and CDR2 (SGHTS, YDEGEE) derive from the germline V gene. Deletion took 0 bases off V and 4 bases off J, with a span of 10 bases between the germline ends. Its CDR3 holds 14 amino acids, cysteine through phenylalanine. Only the CDR3 DNA stays, 42 bases, in frame from base 1. The cohort comprised some 730 healthy bone marrow donors. All cohort members were sampled while nominally healthy, although unrecorded immune exposures were likely present. The donor tested CMV seronegative, placing the donor among the 352 seronegative members of the cohort. A peripheral blood sample was collected from each donor, and TCR beta sequencing was performed on peripheral blood mononuclear cells. Genomic DNA extraction from the blood cell samples was performed with the Qiagen DNeasy Blood Extraction Kit. The method was the immunoSEQ multiplex PCR assay. For the multiplex PCR, a mixture combining 60 forward primers for TCR Vbeta segments and 13 reverse primers for TCR Jbeta segments was used. A multiplex PCR assay on genomic DNA amplified the CDR3 region of rearranged TCR beta genes. The amplified TCR beta libraries were sequenced on the Illumina HiSeq System as 87-base-pair reads. In the source study's methods: A later analysis tallied some 79 million unique TCR beta chains across the 660 or so repertoires, and around 10 million of those chains were shared by two or more donors. A nearest-neighbor algorithm error-corrected the raw reads and collapsed the reads into unique sequences, merging closely related sequences to remove PCR and sequencing errors. V, D and J gene segments were assigned by aligning CDR3 sequences to IMGT reference sequences. Each retained sequence needed at least a six-nucleotide match to both a V gene segment and a J gene segment. Rearrangements were classified as productive when the CDR3 lacked stop codons and remained in frame with V and J, and all other rearrangements were classified as non-productive. CDR3 was defined according to IMGT convention as the region running from the second conserved V-encoded cysteine to the conserved J-encoded phenylalanine. Sequences without an unambiguous match to a single V gene segment were excluded from the earlier analysis of about 600 of the donors. In an earlier analysis of 587 of the donors, V segments were called functional above 56.7% productive rearrangements and were called segregating when the between-donor standard deviation exceeded 5%. To diagnose cytomegalovirus status from the catalog of TCR beta chain sequences, a statistical classification framework was built. A later analysis assigned V and J genes by comparing TCR nucleotide sequences with IMGT/GENE-DB human TR gene sequences. Using the TCRdist pipeline, a later analysis assigned CDR3 sequences along with most-parsimonious VDJ recombination scenarios. In a later analysis, each TCR beta chain was defined by its CDR3 amino acid sequence together with its V-gene family, and reads lacking a unique V-gene family were excluded. A later analysis removed 592 highly shared, low-generation-probability nucleotide sequences to deal with suspected cross-contamination and a sequencing artifact. In a later analysis, a clonal expansion index for each public chain was calculated from normalized within-repertoire ranks of inferred template counts. In a later analysis, generation probabilities were computed with a VDJ recombination model fitted to out-of-frame rearrangements, and the resulting probabilities were checked against IGoR. A later analysis scored TCR-TCR, TCR-HLA and TCR-CMV co-occurrence with hypergeometric tests, applying a repertoire-size bias correction to TCR pairs. False discovery rates were estimated in a later analysis by permuting HLA or CMV assignments 20 times. In a later analysis, co-occurring TCRs were grouped with DBSCAN, and TCRdist sequence similarity was added when clustering was performed within HLA-allele-positive subsets. For co-occurrence clustering, repertoires with fewer than 30,000 or more than 120,000 public chains were excluded, along with roughly five repertoires with anomalous nucleotide sharing. Not all clones reach the TCRdb copy of this immuneACCESS table, which keeps in-frame sequences only. Checked studies attribute under half of the gap to unresolved V genes and leave the rest unexplained. That table gives V, J and clone size, and the DNA gave D and trimming. For this sample there are approximately 170,000 clones; approximately 80% appear just once. The ten largest account for 1.2% of the sample.

Sequences were obtained from PBMCs. The chain uses TRBV5-8 and TRBJ1-2; no D gene is confidently identified. The receptor was derived from a boy between 2 and 10 years old in good health and CMV-seronegative. CDR3 sequence: CASSLADGLYGYTF. The DNA sequence follows: TGTGCCAGCAGCTTGGCCGACGGACTCTATGGCTACACCTTC.